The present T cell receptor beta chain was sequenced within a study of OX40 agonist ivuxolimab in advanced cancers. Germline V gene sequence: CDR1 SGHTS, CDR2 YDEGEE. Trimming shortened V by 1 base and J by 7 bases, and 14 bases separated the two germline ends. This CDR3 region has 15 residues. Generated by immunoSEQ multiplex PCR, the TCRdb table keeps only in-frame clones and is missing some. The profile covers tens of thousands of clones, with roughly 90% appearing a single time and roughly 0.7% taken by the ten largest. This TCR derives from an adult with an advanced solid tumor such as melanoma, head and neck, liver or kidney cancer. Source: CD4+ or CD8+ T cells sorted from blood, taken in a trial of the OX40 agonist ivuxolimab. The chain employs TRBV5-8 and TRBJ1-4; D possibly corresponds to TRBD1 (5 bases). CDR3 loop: CASSLNWGVSEKLFF. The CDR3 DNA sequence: TGTGCCAGCAGCTTGAACTGGGGGGTTAGTGAAAAACTGTTTTTT.